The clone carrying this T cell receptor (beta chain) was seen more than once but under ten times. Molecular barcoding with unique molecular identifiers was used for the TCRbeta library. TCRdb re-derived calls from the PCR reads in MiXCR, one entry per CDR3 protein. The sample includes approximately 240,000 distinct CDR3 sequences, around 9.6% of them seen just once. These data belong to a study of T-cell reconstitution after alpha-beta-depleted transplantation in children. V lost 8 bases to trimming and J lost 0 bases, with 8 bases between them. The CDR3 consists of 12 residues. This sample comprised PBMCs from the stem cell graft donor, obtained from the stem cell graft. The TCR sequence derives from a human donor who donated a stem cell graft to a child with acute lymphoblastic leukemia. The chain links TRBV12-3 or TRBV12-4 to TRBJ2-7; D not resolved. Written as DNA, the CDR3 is TGTGCCAGCGCAGGCGGCTCCTACGAGCAGTACTTC. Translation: CASAGGSYEQYF.